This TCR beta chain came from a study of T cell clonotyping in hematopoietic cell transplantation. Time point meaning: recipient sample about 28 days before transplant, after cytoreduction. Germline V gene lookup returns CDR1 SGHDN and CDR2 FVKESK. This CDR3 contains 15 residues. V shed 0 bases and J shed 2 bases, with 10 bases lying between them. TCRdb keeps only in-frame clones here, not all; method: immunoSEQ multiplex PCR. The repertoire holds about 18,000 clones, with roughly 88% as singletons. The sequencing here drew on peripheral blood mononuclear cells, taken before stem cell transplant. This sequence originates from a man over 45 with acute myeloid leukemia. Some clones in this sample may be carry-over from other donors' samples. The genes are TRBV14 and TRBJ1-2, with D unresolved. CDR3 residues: CASSQDLGGNYGYTF. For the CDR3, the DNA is TGTGCCAGCAGCCAAGATCTGGGAGGGAACTATGGCTACACCTTC.